This T cell receptor (beta chain) was recorded in a study of shared clonotypes between healthy human individuals. The assay was immunoSEQ multiplex PCR, and TCRdb's table has in-frame clones only and misses some. The table includes approximately 2.5 million clones, around nine tenths detected once. The sample taken for sequencing was naive CD4+ T cells sorted from blood. Stated subset: CD45RA+ positively selected. The TCR sequence derives from a young man in good health.

The CDR3 bases are TGTGCCAGCAGTGAGGTCTCTGGAAACACCATATATTTT. This gives the protein CASSEVSGNTIYF. The genes are TRBV7-2 and TRBJ1-3; D not resolved. The CDR3 runs 13 residues. The V gene lost 6 bases and the J gene lost 0 bases, with 6 bases spanning the gap. Germline V lookup: CDR1 SGHTA, CDR2 FQGNSA.